This T cell receptor (beta chain) was observed in a study of identical twins. On this clonotype: The antigen is not known.

Trimming took 6 bases from V and 3 from J; bases not matched to a gene: 1. This CDR3 region has 14 residues. Germline V gene sequence: CDR1 MDHEN, CDR2 SYDVKM. Study results and caveats: Modelling underestimated the level of out-of-frame TCR alpha sharing observed in monozygotic twins. Sequences that were beta out-of-frame showed weaker excess twin sharing.

Each cDNA held unique molecular identifiers, and template switching gave it a universal primer site. In TCRdb, the 5' RACE reads were re-called with MiXCR into one record per CDR3 protein. Of about 530,000 distinct CDR3 sequences listed, 15% were seen once; the top ten hold 0.44%. A further study also used this sample, focusing on yellow fever vaccine responses in identical twins.

The V call is TRBV28, the J call TRBJ1-4; 10 positions agree with TRBD1. The TCR comes from a woman younger than 30 in good health. The source material was CD4+ T cells sorted from blood. In nucleotides, the CDR3 is TGTGCCAGCAGGACAGGGGGCGCTAATGAAAAACTGTTTTTT. Translating it yields CASRTGGANEKLFF.